Listed here are 14 T cell receptor beta chains from one sample, sequenced in a study of persistence of HIV-infected CD4 T cells. An overlapping HIV-1 Gag peptide pool stimulated these cells at about 0.9 ug/peptide/mL. CD40L-negative CD69-negative CD45RO-high memory CD4+ T cells were sorted as populations depleted of antigen-responding cells. This was the immunoSEQ version 4 assay in survey mode. Sequencing used immunoSEQ multiplex PCR; TCRdb keeps in-frame clones, though not all of them. The sample includes about 40,000 clones, approximately 80% of them seen just once. These receptors' targets are unknown. The starting material was CD4+ T cells sorted from PBMCs after roughly 20-hour stimulation, obtained from a patient who received antiretroviral therapy. The source is an adult man with HIV who was CMV-seropositive.

The V and J genes are TRBV27 and TRBJ1-2; D unresolved. The V and J ends lost 0 bases and 4 bases respectively, with 12 bases between them. CDR3 length equals 15 residues. Germline V gives CDR1 MNHEY, CDR2 SMNVEV (reference sequence). The CDR3 spells CASSLSYTSPYGYTF. The CDR3 region has the DNA TGTGCCAGCAGTTTATCCTACACATCCCCCTATGGCTACACCTTC.

The V gene is TRBV10-2, the J gene TRBJ2-7; unclear D gene. Germline-derived CDR1 and CDR2 are WSHSY and SAAADI. The germline V and J ends were trimmed by 0 bases and 0 bases, with 12 bases remaining between them. This CDR3 spans 16 amino acids. CDR3 in amino acids: CASSESVRLFSYEQYF. The CDR3 coding sequence is TGCGCCAGCAGTGAGTCGGTCAGGCTCTTCTCCTACGAGCAGTACTTC.

This clone was observed once. This chain connects TRBV15 to TRBJ1-2; no clear D. The CDR3 extends over 13 amino acids. The V and J ends lost 0 bases and 5 bases respectively, with 7 bases between them. Per germline, CDR1 LNHNV and CDR2 YYDKDF (reference sequence). This CDR3 is CATSRDPVYGYTF. The CDR3 bases are TGTGCCACCAGCAGAGATCCAGTGTATGGCTACACCTTC.

This clone was found once. The chain employs TRBV5-6 and TRBJ2-7; 7 bases are shared with TRBD1. The CDR3 is 13 residues long. Trimming at V came to 3 bases and at J to 3 bases, leaving 3 bases not matched to a gene. Germline CDR1 and CDR2: SGHDT and YYEEEE. CDR3 residues: CASSWDRNYEQYF. DNA for the CDR3: TGTGCCAGCAGCTGGGACAGAAACTACGAGCAGTACTTC. The complete variable domain, with remaining parts taken from reference TRBV5-6 and TRBJ2-7, reads DAGVTQSPTHLIKTRGQQVTLRCSPKSGHDTVSWYQQALGQGPQFIFQYYEEEERQRGNFPDRFSGHQFPNYSSELNVNALLLGDSALYLCASSWDRNYEQYFGPGTRLTVT.

This clone appeared a single time. This sequence joins TRBV6-5 and TRBJ2-5, with D perhaps matching TRBD1 (7 bases). Between the trimmed V and J ends, which lost 2 bases and 4 bases, there was a span of 11 bases. The CDR3 has 14 amino acids. Germline CDR1 MNHEY, CDR2 SVGAGI. The CDR3, as DNA: TGTGCCAGCAGTTACGGGCAGGGGGGAGAGACCCAGTACTTC. This encodes CASSYGQGGETQYF.

This clone was seen more than once but under ten times. The chain combines TRBV4-1 with TRBJ2-1, with TRBD2 as a possible D gene (7 bases). This CDR3 spans 15 amino acids. From germline, CDR1 is MGHRA and CDR2 YSYEKL. Trimming shortened V by 5 bases and J by 7 bases, and 18 bases separated the two germline ends. Written as DNA, the CDR3 is TGCGCCAGCAGCTCCCGGAGGGGGGGCAGGAATGAGCAGTTCTTC. Amino acid sequence: CASSSRRGGRNEQFF.

This sequence joins TRBV7-2 and TRBJ2-2; the D gene is possibly TRBD2 (5 bases). CDR1 is SGHTA and CDR2 is FQGNSA in the germline V gene. The CDR3 totals 14 residues. V dropped 7 bases and J dropped 5 bases, with 14 bases sitting between them. CDR3 in amino acids: CASILRTGTGELFF. DNA for the CDR3: TGTGCCAGCATCTTGAGGACTGGGACCGGGGAGCTGTTTTTT.

The V and J genes are TRBV14 and TRBJ1-1, with 7 bases that match TRBD1. Per the germline V gene, CDR1 is SGHDN and CDR2 is FVKESK. Losses at the gene ends were 2 bases for V and 1 base for J; bases not matched to a gene: 4. The CDR3 runs 15 residues. The CDR3 nucleotides read TGTGCCAGCAGCCAACAACGGACAGGGAACACTGAAGCTTTCTTT. Its protein product is CASSQQRTGNTEAFF.

The V gene is TRBV19, the J gene TRBJ1-5, with 8 bases fitting TRBD1. This CDR3 spans 14 amino acids. Germline assignment: CDR1 LNHDA and CDR2 SQIVND (reference sequence). V dropped 6 bases and J dropped 3; count of bases not matched to a gene: 4. The CDR3 DNA reads as TGTGCCAGTAGCTGGACAGGGAACAATCAGCCCCAGCATTTT. This gives the protein CASSWTGNNQPQHF.

This clone was recorded once. The gene calls are TRBV6-5 and TRBJ2-4, with D perhaps TRBD1 (5 bases). The CDR3 is made up of 14 amino acids. Trimming took off 6 bases at V and 0 bases at J, with 9 bases between the two ends. CDR1 MNHEY and CDR2 SVGAGI come from the germline V gene. CDR3: CASSETVAKNIQYF. The CDR3 nucleotides read TGTGCCAGCAGCGAGACAGTAGCCAAAAACATTCAGTACTTC.

There are a few counts of this clone. The chain couples TRBV29-1 to TRBJ1-1, with 7 bases matching TRBD1. V dropped 3 bases and J dropped 2; count of bases not matched to a gene: 3. The CDR3 spans 13 residues. The germline V gene encodes CDR1 SQVTM and CDR2 ANQGSEA. The CDR3 DNA follows: TGCAGCGTTGACCGGGACAGAAACACTGAAGCTTTCTTT. Translated, it gives CSVDRDRNTEAFF. The whole variable domain, filled in from reference TRBV29-1 and TRBJ1-1, reads SAVISQKPSRDICQRGTSLTIQCQVDSQVTMMFWYRQQPGQSLTLIATANQGSEATYESGFVIDKFPISRPNLTFSTLTVSNMSPEDSSIYLCSVDRDRNTEAFFGQGTRLTVV.

The chain recombines TRBV5-4 with TRBJ2-7, with TRBD2 matching 14 bases. This CDR3 contains 15 residues. Unmatched junction bases numbered 4, after V lost 4 bases and J lost 4 bases. The germline V gene has CDR1 SGHNT and CDR2 YYREEE (reference sequence). CDR3 coding DNA: TGTGCCAGCAGCGTGACTAGCGGGAGGGGATACGAGCAGTACTTC. Protein product: CASSVTSGRGYEQYF.

The chain combines TRBV6-5 with TRBJ1-4; D not resolved. CDR3 length: 14 residues. Between the trimmed V and J ends, which lost 6 bases and 5 bases, there was a span of 13 bases. Germline CDR1 and CDR2: MNHEY and SVGAGI. CDR3 sequence: CASRNLAANEKLFF. The DNA of the CDR3 is TGTGCCAGCAGGAACCTCGCTGCCAATGAAAAACTGTTTTTT.

The chain combines TRBV19 with TRBJ2-1; possibly TRBD1 for D (6 bases). Germline V gene data show CDR1 as LNHDA and CDR2 as SQIVND (reference sequence). This CDR3 contains 14 residues. V was clipped by 7 bases and J by 2 bases, with 12 bases between them. The CDR3 loop is CASTTGGAYNEQFF. CDR3 DNA sequence: TGTGCCAGTACGACAGGAGGAGCCTACAATGAGCAGTTCTTC.